This T cell receptor (beta chain) was documented in a study of early T cells in non-severe SARS-CoV-2 infection. Study as a whole: The chains were unpaired, and the sequenced material was bulk RNA from unsorted whole blood. The study, taken as a whole, reports: The VDJdb matching leaned toward anti-spike CD8 responses and overlooked private and CD4 specificities.

Unique molecular identifier tags were affixed to discrete cDNA molecules. A single record per CDR3 protein comes from TCRdb applying MiXCR to the 5' RACE reads. Among about 110,000 distinct CDR3 sequences, over 10% were seen once, and the ten largest hold less than 3.5%. This clonotype has ten or more counts. Its antigen remains unidentified. This clonotype was sampled from an adult who was a healthcare worker with PCR-confirmed SARS-CoV-2 infection or an uninfected control (not recorded which). Sequencing was done on a sample of whole blood.

CDR3 protein: CASSSAKTSGRRGEQFF. The CDR3 nucleotides read TGTGCCAGCAGCTCCGCCAAGACTAGCGGGAGGAGGGGTGAGCAGTTCTTC. This sequence joins TRBV5-4 and TRBJ2-1; 13 positions agree with TRBD2. Germline V gives CDR1 SGHNT, CDR2 YYREEE (reference sequence). V lost 3 bases and J lost 9; bases outside the gene matches: 12. The CDR3 has 17 amino acids.